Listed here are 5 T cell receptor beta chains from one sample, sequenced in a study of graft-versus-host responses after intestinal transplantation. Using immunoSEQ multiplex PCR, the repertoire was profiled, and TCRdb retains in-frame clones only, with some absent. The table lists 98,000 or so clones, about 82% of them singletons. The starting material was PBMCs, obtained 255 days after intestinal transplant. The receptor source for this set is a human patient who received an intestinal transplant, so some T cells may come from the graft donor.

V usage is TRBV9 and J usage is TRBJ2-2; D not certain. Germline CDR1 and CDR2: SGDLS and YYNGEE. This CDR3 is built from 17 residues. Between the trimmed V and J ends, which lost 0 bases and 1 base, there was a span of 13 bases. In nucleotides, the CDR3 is TGTGCCAGCAGCGTAGCTAGGAACAAACAGAACACCGGGGAGCTGTTTTTT. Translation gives CASSVARNKQNTGELFF. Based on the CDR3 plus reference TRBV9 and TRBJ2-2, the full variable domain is DSGVTQTPKHLITATGQRVTLRCSPRSGDLSVYWYQQSLDQGLQFLIQYYNGEERAKGNILERFSAQQFPDLHSELNLSSLELGDSALYFCASSVARNKQNTGELFFGEGSRLTVL.

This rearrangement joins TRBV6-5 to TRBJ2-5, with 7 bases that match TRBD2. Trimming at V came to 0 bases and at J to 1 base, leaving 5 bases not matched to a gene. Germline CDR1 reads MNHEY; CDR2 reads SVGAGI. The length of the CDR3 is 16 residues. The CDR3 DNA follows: TGTGCCAGCAGTTACTCCCCCGTAGCGGGCCAAGAGACCCAGTACTTC. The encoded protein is CASSYSPVAGQETQYF.

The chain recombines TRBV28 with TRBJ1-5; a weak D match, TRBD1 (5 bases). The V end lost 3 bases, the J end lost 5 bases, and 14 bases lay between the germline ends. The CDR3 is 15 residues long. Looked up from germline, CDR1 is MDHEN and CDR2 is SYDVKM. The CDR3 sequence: CASSFQTGTYQPQHF. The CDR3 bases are TGTGCCAGCAGTTTTCAAACAGGAACTTATCAGCCCCAGCATTTT.

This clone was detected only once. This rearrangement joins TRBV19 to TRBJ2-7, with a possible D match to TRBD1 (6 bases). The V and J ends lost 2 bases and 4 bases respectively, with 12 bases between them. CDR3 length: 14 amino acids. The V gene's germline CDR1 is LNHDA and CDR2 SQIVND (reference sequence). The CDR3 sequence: CASSIQIGGYEQYF. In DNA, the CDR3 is TGTGCCAGTAGTATACAGATAGGGGGATACGAGCAGTACTTC.

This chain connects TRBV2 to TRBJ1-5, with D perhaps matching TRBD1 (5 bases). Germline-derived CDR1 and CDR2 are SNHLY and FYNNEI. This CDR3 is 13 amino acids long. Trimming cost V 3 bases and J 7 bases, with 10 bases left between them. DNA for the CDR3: TGTGCCAGCAGTGAGCAGGGATCCCAGCCCCAGCATTTT. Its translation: CASSEQGSQPQHF.